The 17 T cell receptor beta chains below come from one sample, sequenced in a study of blood T cell repertoires in COVID-19. Clones were read by immunoSEQ multiplex PCR, and TCRdb kept only the in-frame ones, dropping some. Of hundreds of thousands of clones in the sample, roughly nine tenths are singletons; the top ten hold less than 7.5%. Sequencing input: peripheral blood. The receptors stem from a man aged 55-75 years who had recovered from COVID-19.

The chain employs TRBV12-3 or TRBV12-4 and TRBJ1-1; D is perhaps TRBD1 (5 bases). This CDR3 region has 13 residues. V was pared by 4 bases and J by 1 base, with 7 bases between. The CDR3 loop is CASSSGGNTEAFF. Written as DNA, the CDR3 is TGTGCCAGCAGTTCGGGGGGGAACACTGAAGCTTTCTTT.

The chain links TRBV9 to TRBJ1-5; D is unclear. The V gene's germline CDR1 is SGDLS and CDR2 YYNGEE. The CDR3 consists of 15 residues. V lost 0 bases, J lost 3 bases, and 10 bases lay in between. The CDR3 DNA reads as TGTGCCAGCAGCGTAGAGCCGGGATTCAATCAGCCCCAGCATTTT. Protein sequence: CASSVEPGFNQPQHF.

This chain links TRBV7-2 with TRBJ2-3, with TRBD2 identical over 11 bases. CDR1 is SGHTA and CDR2 is FQGNSA in the germline V gene. The CDR3 is 16 amino acids. Unmatched junction bases numbered 9, after V lost 5 bases and J lost 5 bases. CDR3 amino acids: CASSLRTSGQGDTQYF. The CDR3, as DNA: TGTGCCAGCAGCCTCCGGACTAGCGGGCAGGGAGATACGCAGTATTTT.

The chain employs TRBV5-6 and TRBJ2-7, with a possible D match to TRBD1 (5 bases). CDR1 and CDR2 (germline): SGHDT, YYEEEE. V was cut by 1 base and J by 6 bases, with 11 bases left in between. The CDR3 has 13 residues. The CDR3 sequence: CASSLPRVSEQYF. CDR3 in DNA: TGTGCCAGCAGCTTGCCCAGGGTAAGCGAGCAGTACTTC.

The chain is built from TRBV19 and TRBJ1-2; TRBD1 matches at 7 bases. This CDR3 has 15 amino acids. The ends lost 3 bases at V and 2 bases at J; junction bases unmatched: 6. Germline CDR1 LNHDA, CDR2 SQIVND (reference sequence). For the CDR3, the DNA is TGTGCCAGTAGTATCGGGACAGTAAACAACTATGGCTACACCTTC. This translates into CASSIGTVNNYGYTF.

This chain's CDR3 is CASTLTSGGYNEQFF. CDR3 nucleotides: TGTGCCAGCACCCTGACTAGCGGGGGATACAATGAGCAGTTCTTC. The V and J genes are TRBV7-9 and TRBJ2-1, with 12 positions matching TRBD2. Germline V lookup: CDR1 SEHNR, CDR2 FQNEAQ (reference sequence). This CDR3 is built from 15 residues. The V segment lost 7 bases and the J segment 4 bases; nucleotides outside the gene matches: 5.

V and J are TRBV7-9 and TRBJ2-5; 11 nucleotides agree with TRBD2. The CDR3 is made up of 16 amino acids. Germline lookup yields CDR1 SEHNR and CDR2 FQNEAQ (reference sequence). The junction had 3 bases not matched to a gene; V was cut back by 2 bases and J by 1 base. The CDR3 is CASSLSGTSGQETQYF. CDR3 DNA: TGTGCCAGCAGCTTAAGCGGGACTAGCGGCCAAGAGACCCAGTACTTC.

CDR3 in amino acids: CATSRGEATDTQYF. CDR3 nucleotide sequence: TGTGCCACCAGCCGGGGGGAGGCGACAGATACGCAGTATTTT. This chain connects TRBV15 to TRBJ2-3, with 7 bases that match TRBD2. The V gene's germline CDR1 is LNHNV and CDR2 YYDKDF (reference sequence). V shed 5 bases and J 3 bases; nucleotides not matched to a gene: 5. The CDR3 loop spans 14 amino acids. Full variable domain (missing parts from reference TRBV15 and TRBJ2-3): DAMVIQNPRYQVTQFGKPVTLSCSQTLNHNVMYWYQQKSSQAPKLLFHYYDKDFNNEADTPDNFQSRRPNTSFCFLDIRSPGLGDTAMYLCATSRGEATDTQYFGPGTRLTVL.

V gene TRBV19 combines with J gene TRBJ2-1; 10 nucleotides agree with TRBD2. J lost 7 bases, V lost 6 bases, and 3 bases had no gene match. Germline V gene lookup returns CDR1 LNHDA and CDR2 SQIVND (reference sequence). The CDR3 is made up of 13 amino acids. The CDR3: CASRLAGYNEQFF. CDR3 DNA sequence: TGTGCCAGTAGACTAGCGGGATATAATGAGCAGTTCTTC.

The rearrangement links TRBV3-1 (or the pseudogene TRBV3-2) to TRBJ1-4; the match to TRBD1 covers 7 bases. The CDR3 totals 16 residues. The J segment lost 5 bases and the V segment lost 4 bases, leaving 10 bases of the junction unmatched. Looked up from germline, CDR1 is LGHDT and CDR2 is YNNKEL (reference sequence). CDR3 sequence reads: CASSPIWDRPNEKLFF. CDR3 sequence (DNA): TGTGCCAGCAGCCCTATCTGGGACAGACCAAATGAAAAACTGTTTTTT.

This sequence joins TRBV7-2 and TRBJ1-2, with TRBD1 as a possible D gene (5 bases). In germline, CDR1 is SGHTA, CDR2 FQGNSA. The V end was cut by 4 bases, the J end by 12 bases, with 18 bases between. The CDR3 totals 13 residues. The CDR3 DNA sequence: TGTGCCAGCAGCTCCCGGAGTGGACATTTGCACACCTTC. Protein: CASSSRSGHLHTF.

The rearrangement joins TRBV5-1 to TRBJ2-1; D is unresolved. Deletions cut 0 bases from V and 4 bases from J, with 8 bases between. There are 14 residues in the CDR3. In germline, CDR1 is SGHRS, CDR2 YFSETQ. CDR3 protein: CASSLEAGYNEQFF. CDR3 DNA sequence: TGCGCCAGCAGCTTGGAGGCAGGTTACAATGAGCAGTTCTTC. The entire variable domain, with the rest obtained from reference TRBV5-1 and TRBJ2-1, is as follows: KAGVTQTPRYLIKTRGQQVTLSCSPISGHRSVSWYQQTPGQGLQFLFEYFSETQRNKGNFPGRFSGRQFSNSRSEMNVSTLELGDSALYLCASSLEAGYNEQFFGPGTRLTVL.

V gene TRBV29-1 combines with J gene TRBJ2-7, with 12 bases aligning to TRBD1. The CDR3 is made up of 14 amino acids. CDR1 and CDR2 from the germline V gene are SQVTM and ANQGSEA. V gave up 1 base and J gave up 4 bases; unmatched junction bases: 2. CDR3 amino acids: CSVEGDRGHYEQYF. CDR3 DNA sequence: TGCAGCGTTGAAGGGGACAGGGGGCATTACGAGCAGTACTTC.

This clone has just one count. The chain uses TRBV10-3 and TRBJ2-1; TRBD2 matches 7 bases. Germline V lookup: CDR1 ENHRY, CDR2 SYGVKD. This CDR3 comprises 15 residues. J lost 4 bases, V lost 6 bases, and 9 bases had no gene match. The CDR3: CAISPGRDPYNEQFF. The DNA for the CDR3 is TGTGCCATCAGCCCAGGGAGGGACCCTTACAATGAGCAGTTCTTC.

This clone was observed a single time. The chain couples TRBV5-4 to TRBJ2-7, with 10 bases aligning to TRBD1. CDR3 length equals 13 residues. Per the germline V gene, CDR1 is SGHNT and CDR2 is YYREEE (reference sequence). The J segment lost 3 bases and the V segment lost 3 bases, leaving 0 bases of the junction unmatched. This CDR3 is CASSWDRGYEQYF. CDR3 in DNA: TGTGCCAGCAGCTGGGACAGGGGCTACGAGCAGTACTTC.

With respect to this clone: As the CDR3 is not closed by the conserved phenylalanine or tryptophan, this likely results from a read error. Because the CDR3's place on the DNA is in doubt, the DNA is left out and the CDR3 is given as listed by TCRdb. J is TRBJ2-2 and V is TRBV2; the table names TRBD2, a call not compared with the DNA. CDR1 SNHLY and CDR2 FYNNEI come from the germline V gene. The CDR3 adds up to 13 amino acids, both ends counted. This CDR3 reads CASSDTSGRAHFV.

The rearrangement joins TRBV6-6 to TRBJ2-5; 14 bases are shared with TRBD2. The CDR3 length is 16 residues. V dropped 10 bases and J dropped 1; count of bases not matched to a gene: 8. The V gene's germline CDR1 is MNHNY and CDR2 SVGAGI (reference sequence). Here the CDR3 reads CAIRTSGGRSQETQYF. CDR3 nucleotides: TGTGCCATTAGGACTAGCGGGGGGCGGAGCCAAGAGACCCAGTACTTC.